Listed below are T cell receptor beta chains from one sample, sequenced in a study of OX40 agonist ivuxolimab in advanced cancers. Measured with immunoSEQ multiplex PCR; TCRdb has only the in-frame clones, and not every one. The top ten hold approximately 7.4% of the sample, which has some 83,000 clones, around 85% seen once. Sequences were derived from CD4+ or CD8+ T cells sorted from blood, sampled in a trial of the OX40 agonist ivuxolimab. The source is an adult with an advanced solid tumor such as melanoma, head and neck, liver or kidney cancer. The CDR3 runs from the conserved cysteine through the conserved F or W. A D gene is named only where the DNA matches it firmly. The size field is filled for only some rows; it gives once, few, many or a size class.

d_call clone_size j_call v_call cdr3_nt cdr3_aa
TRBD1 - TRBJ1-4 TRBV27 TGTGCCAGCAGTTCCCTTCGACAGGGTAGACGCGAAAAACTGTTTTTT CASSSLRQGRREKLFF
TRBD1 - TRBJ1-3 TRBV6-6 TGTGCCAGCAGTTACGGGACAGCAGGAAACACCATATATTTT CASSYGTAGNTIYF
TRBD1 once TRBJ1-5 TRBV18 TGTGCCAGCTCACCCACCGCCAGTGGACAGGGTAGCAATCAGCCCCAGCATTTT CASSPTASGQGSNQPQHF
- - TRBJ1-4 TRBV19 TGTGCCAGTAGTATGGGGACGGTGACTAATGAAAAACTGTTTTTT CASSMGTVTNEKLFF
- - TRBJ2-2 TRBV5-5 TGTGCCAGCAGAGAGGCGCCCGGGGAGCTGTTTTTT CASREAPGELFF
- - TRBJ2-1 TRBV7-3 TGTGCCAGCAGCCCCTTGGGCTACAATGAGCAGTTCTTC CASSPLGYNEQFF
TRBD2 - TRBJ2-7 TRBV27 TGTGCCAGCAGAATTCTGGGACTACCGATGGGGCAAAGCTCCTACGAGCAGTACTTC CASRILGLPMGQSSYEQYF
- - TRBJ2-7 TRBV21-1 TGTGCCAGCAGCCTACCCCCAGGCACCTACGAGCAGTACTTC CASSLPPGTYEQYF
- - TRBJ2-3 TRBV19 TGTGCCAGTAGTAACCGTTTGGGCCCCACAGATACGCAGTATTTT CASSNRLGPTDTQYF
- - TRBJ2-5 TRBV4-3 TGCGCCAGCAGCCGACGAGAGACCCAGTACTTC CASSRRETQYF
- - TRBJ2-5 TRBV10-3 TGTGCCATCAGTGAGGGAGGAACTGAAGAGACCCAGTACTTC CAISEGGTEETQYF
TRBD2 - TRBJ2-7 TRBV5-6 TGTGCCAGCAGCTTCCAAGCGGGGGCTCCCCACGAGCAGTACTTC CASSFQAGAPHEQYF
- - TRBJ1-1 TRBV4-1 TGCGCCAGCAGCCAAGGCTGGAGGGGCACTGAAGCTTTCTTT CASSQGWRGTEAFF
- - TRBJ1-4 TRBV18 TGTGCCAGCTCACCACGGGTTTCGGCAGGGAATGAAAAACTGTTTTTT CASSPRVSAGNEKLFF
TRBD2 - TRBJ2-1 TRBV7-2 TGTGCCAGCAGCTTAAACTCTGCGGGAGGGCCATGGAATGAGCAGTTCTTC CASSLNSAGGPWNEQFF
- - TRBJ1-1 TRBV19 TGTGCCAGTAGTATAGGGAGCAGGTCGAACACTGAAGCTTTCTTT CASSIGSRSNTEAFF
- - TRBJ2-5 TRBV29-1 TGCAGCGTTGACAGGCAGGGAGAGACCCAGTACTTC CSVDRQGETQYF
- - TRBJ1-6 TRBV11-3 TGTGCCAGCAGCTTAGTTCGGACAGAGTCACCCCTCCACTTT CASSLVRTESPLHF
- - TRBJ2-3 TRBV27 TGTGCCAGCAGTTACAGGGCCTCCCGGGCAGATACGCAGTATTTT CASSYRASRADTQYF
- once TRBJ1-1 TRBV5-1 TGCGCCAGCAGCTTGCAGGGATTTGAAGCTTTCTTT CASSLQGFEAFF
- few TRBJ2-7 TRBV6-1 TGTGCCAGCGATCAGGGTCGCTACGAGCAGTACTTC CASDQGRYEQYF
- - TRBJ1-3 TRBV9 TGTGCCAGCAGCGTAGACACCCTCTCTGGAAACACCATATATTTT CASSVDTLSGNTIYF
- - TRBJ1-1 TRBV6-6 TGTGCCAGCAGTTTCACGGGGGGGATGAACACTGAAGCTTTCTTT CASSFTGGMNTEAFF
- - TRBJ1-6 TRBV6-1 TGTGCCAGCGAGGGAGGGAGGGCCCCGATTTTTGGCCTCCACTTT CASEGGRAPIFGLHF
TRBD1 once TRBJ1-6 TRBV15 TGTGCCACCAGCAGAGGGGACAGCCGTAATTCACCCCTCCACTTT CATSRGDSRNSPLHF
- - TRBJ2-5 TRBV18 TGTGCCAGCTCACCCACCTCAACAGACCGGGAGACCCAGTACTTC CASSPTSTDRETQYF
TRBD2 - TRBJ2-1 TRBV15 TGTGCCACCAGCAGAGGTGCGGGAGCCCAATCCTACAATGAGCAGTTCTTC CATSRGAGAQSYNEQFF
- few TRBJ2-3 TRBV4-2 TGTGCCAGCAGCCAAGATCTGTACTTCACAGATACGCAGTATTTT CASSQDLYFTDTQYF
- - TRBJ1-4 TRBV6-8 TGTGCCAGCAGTTACTCGGGCAGGGGAAGTGAAAAACTGTTTTTT CASSYSGRGSEKLFF
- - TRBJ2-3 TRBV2 TGTGCCAGCGACCGGACAGATACGCAGTATTTT CASDRTDTQYF
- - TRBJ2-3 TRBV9 TGTGCCAGCAGCGTATCCCCGGGCCCAGATACGCAGTATTTT CASSVSPGPDTQYF
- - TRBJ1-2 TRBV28 TGTGCCAGCAGTTTATCCAGTCCGACCGGGACGGAGGGGAATGGCTACACCTTC CASSLSSPTGTEGNGYTF
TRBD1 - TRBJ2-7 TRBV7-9 TGTGCCAGCAGCTTAGAAGGACAGGGGGCCGAGCAGTACTTC CASSLEGQGAEQYF
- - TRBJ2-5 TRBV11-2 TGTGCCAGCAGCTTGGCCCCGAGTCAGGAGACCCAGTACTTC CASSLAPSQETQYF
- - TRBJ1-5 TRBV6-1 TGTGCCAGCAGTGGCGACGGCAATCAGCCCCAGCATTTT CASSGDGNQPQHF
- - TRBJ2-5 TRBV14 TGTGCCAGCAGTTCGAGGAGGGCGGGCCAAGAGACCCAGTACTTC CASSSRRAGQETQYF
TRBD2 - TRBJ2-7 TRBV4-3 TGCGCCAGCAGACGACGACTAGCGGGAGCCTACGAGCAGTACTTC CASRRRLAGAYEQYF
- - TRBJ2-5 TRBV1 TGCACCAGCAGTCACACGATGTGGGAGACCCAGTACTTC CTSSHTMWETQYF
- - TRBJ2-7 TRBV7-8 TGTGCCAGCAGCTTAGTTATCCCAGCGGGCAGGGGAATTAAGTTGACCTACGAGCAGTACTTC CASSLVIPAGRGIKLTYEQYF
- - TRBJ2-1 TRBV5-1 TGCGCCAGCAGCAACGGAAATGAGCAGTTCTTC CASSNGNEQFF
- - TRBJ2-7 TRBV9 TGTGCCAGCAGCGTAGACCCGGCAGGGCCTTCTTACGAGCAGTACTTC CASSVDPAGPSYEQYF
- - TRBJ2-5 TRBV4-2 TGTGCCAGCAGCCAAGTTAGCGGACAAACTGGCGGGCTTACCCAGTACTTC CASSQVSGQTGGLTQYF
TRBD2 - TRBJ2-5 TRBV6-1 TGTGCCAGCAGTGAAGCCCCAGCGGGGGGCCGAGAGACCCAGTACTTC CASSEAPAGGRETQYF
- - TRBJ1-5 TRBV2 TGTGCCAGCAGTGGCCAGGGAATCGCAAATCAGCCCCAGCATTTT CASSGQGIANQPQHF
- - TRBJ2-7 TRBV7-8 TGTGCCAGCAGCTCTAGAAACGAATTGGACGAGCAGTACTTC CASSSRNELDEQYF
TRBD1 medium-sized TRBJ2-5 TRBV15 TGTGCCACCAGCAGAGGAAGGGGGCTCCAAGAGACCCAGTACTTC CATSRGRGLQETQYF
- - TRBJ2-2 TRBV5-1 TGCGCCAGCAGCTTGGCCCCAGCGTGGACAAGAATGACACTTTCTACCGGGGAGCTGTTTTTT CASSLAPAWTRMTLSTGELFF
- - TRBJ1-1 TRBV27 TGTGCCAGCAGTCGAACAGGGATAGCTACTGAAGCTTTCTTT CASSRTGIATEAFF
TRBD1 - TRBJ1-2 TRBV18 TGTGCCAGCTCACCCCTCGGGACAGGGGCTTCTGGATACACCTTC CASSPLGTGASGYTF